This T cell receptor (beta chain) is from a study of T cell responses to AZD1222 COVID-19 vaccine. Trimming removed 6 bases at V and 1 base at J, with 9 bases between. The length of the CDR3 is 14 residues. Looked up from germline, CDR1 is SNHLY and CDR2 is FYNNEI. With regard to this clone: Its matching antigen is unknown.

Repertoires were generated with immunoSEQ multiplex PCR, while TCRdb's copy carries only in-frame clones and drops some. The sample holds fewer than 200,000 clones, 85% to 95% seen once. Findings and caveats of the study: Clonal diversity was possibly underestimated, and the donors were mostly white British, with more females.

The receptor was derived from an adult in good health. The starting material was peripheral blood, obtained on day 0 of AZD1222 vaccination. The rearrangement uses TRBV2 and TRBJ2-2; the D is unclear. As DNA, the CDR3 is TGTGCCAGCAGGGGAAGCGAGAACACCGGGGAGCTGTTTTTT. Translation gives CASRGSENTGELFF.